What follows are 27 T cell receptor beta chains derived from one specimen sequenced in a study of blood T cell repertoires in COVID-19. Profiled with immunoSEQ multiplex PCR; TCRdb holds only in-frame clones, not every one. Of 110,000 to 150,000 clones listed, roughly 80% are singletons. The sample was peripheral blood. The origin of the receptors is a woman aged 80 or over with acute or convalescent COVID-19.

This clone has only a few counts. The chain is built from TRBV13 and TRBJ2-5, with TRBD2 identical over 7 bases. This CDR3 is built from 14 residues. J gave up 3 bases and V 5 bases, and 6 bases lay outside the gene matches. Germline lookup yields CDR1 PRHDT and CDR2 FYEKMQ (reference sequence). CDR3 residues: CASSPLGGEETQYF. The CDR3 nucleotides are TGTGCCAGCAGCCCCCTGGGGGGGGAAGAGACCCAGTACTTC. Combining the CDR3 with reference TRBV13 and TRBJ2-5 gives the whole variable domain AAGVIQSPRHLIKEKRETATLKCYPIPRHDTVYWYQQGPGQDPQFLISFYEKMQSDKGSIPDRFSAQQFSDYHSELNMSSLELGDSALYFCASSPLGGEETQYFGPGTRLLVL.

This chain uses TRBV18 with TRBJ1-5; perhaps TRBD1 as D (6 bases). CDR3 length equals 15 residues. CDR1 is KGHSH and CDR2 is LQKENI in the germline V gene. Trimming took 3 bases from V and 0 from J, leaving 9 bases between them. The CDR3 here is CASSPAGASNQPQHF. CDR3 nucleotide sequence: TGTGCCAGCTCACCGGCAGGGGCTAGCAATCAGCCCCAGCATTTT. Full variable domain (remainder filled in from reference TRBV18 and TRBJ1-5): NAGVMQNPRHLVRRRGQEARLRCSPMKGHSHVYWYRQLPEEGLKFMVYLQKENIIDESGMPKERFSAEFPKEGPSILRIQQVVRGDSAAYFCASSPAGASNQPQHFGDGTRLSIL.

CDR3 sequence reads: CASSQEGGNIGDGYTF. The CDR3 DNA sequence: TGCGCCAGCAGCCAAGAAGGGGGCAATATTGGCGATGGCTACACCTTC. The rearrangement joins TRBV4-1 to TRBJ1-2; TRBD1 matches at 7 bases. Germline trimming cut 0 bases from V and 6 bases from J; bases unmatched to any gene: 10. This CDR3 has 16 residues. Looked up from germline, CDR1 is MGHRA and CDR2 is YSYEKL.

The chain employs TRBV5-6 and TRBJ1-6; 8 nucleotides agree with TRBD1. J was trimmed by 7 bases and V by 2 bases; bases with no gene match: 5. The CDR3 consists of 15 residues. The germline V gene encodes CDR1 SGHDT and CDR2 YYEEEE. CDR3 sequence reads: CASSLGQGSNSPLHF. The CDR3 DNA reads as TGTGCCAGCAGCTTAGGACAGGGATCGAATTCACCCCTCCACTTT.

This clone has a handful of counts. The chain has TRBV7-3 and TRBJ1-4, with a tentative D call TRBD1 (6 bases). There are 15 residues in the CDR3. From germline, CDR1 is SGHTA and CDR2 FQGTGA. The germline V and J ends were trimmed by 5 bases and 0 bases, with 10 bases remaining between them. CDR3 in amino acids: CASSPGQSTNEKLFF. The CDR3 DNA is TGTGCCAGCAGCCCCGGACAGTCAACTAATGAAAAACTGTTTTTT. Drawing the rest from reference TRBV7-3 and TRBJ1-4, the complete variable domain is GAGVSQTPSNKVTEKGKYVELRCDPISGHTALYWYRQSLGQGPEFLIYFQGTGAADDSGLPNDRFFAVRPEGSVSTLKIQRTERGDSAVYLCASSPGQSTNEKLFFGSGTQLSVL.

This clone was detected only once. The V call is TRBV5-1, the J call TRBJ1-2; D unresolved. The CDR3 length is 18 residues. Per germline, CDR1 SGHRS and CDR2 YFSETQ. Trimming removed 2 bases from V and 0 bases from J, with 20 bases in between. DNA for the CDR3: TGCGCCAGCAGCTTCACCCCCGGCAGCGGTGGGGCTAACTATGGCTACACCTTC. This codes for CASSFTPGSGGANYGYTF.

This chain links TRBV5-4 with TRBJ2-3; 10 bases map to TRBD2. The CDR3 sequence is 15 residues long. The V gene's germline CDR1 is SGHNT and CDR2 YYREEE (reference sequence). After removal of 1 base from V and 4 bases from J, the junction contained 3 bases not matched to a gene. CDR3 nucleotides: TGTGCCAGCAGCTTGACTAGCGGGAACGCAGATACGCAGTATTTT. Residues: CASSLTSGNADTQYF.

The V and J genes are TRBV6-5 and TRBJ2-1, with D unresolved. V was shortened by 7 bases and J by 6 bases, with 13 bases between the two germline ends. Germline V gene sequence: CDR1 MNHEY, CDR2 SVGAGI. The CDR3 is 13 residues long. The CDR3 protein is CASNNRMGNEQFF. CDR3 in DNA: TGTGCCAGCAATAACAGAATGGGCAATGAGCAGTTCTTC.

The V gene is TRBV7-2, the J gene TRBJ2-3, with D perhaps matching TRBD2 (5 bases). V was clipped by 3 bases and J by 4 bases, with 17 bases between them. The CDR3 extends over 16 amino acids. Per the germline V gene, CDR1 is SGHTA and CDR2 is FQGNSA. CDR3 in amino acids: CASSFTGSSRADTQYF. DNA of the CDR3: TGTGCCAGCAGCTTTACGGGGAGCTCAAGGGCAGATACGCAGTATTTT.

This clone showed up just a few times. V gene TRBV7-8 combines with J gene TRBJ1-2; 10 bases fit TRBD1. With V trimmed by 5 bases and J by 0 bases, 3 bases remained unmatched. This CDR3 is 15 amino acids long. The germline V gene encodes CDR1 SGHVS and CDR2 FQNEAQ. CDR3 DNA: TGTGCCAGCAGCGAGACAGGGGGCCCTAACTATGGCTACACCTTC. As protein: CASSETGGPNYGYTF.

CDR3 sequence: CASSMGIGAMNTEAFF. DNA for the CDR3: TGTGCCAGTAGTATGGGTATTGGGGCCATGAACACTGAAGCTTTCTTT. This chain links TRBV19 with TRBJ1-1, with D maybe TRBD1 (5 bases). Trimming shortened V by 3 bases and J by 0 bases, and 14 bases separated the two germline ends. Germline V CDR1 and CDR2: LNHDA, SQIVND (reference sequence). This CDR3 spans 16 amino acids.

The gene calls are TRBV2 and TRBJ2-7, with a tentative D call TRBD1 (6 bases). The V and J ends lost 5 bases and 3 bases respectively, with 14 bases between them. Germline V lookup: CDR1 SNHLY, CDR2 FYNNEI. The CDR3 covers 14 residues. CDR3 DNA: TGTGCCAGCAGTCAAAACAGGGTGCTCTACGAGCAGTACTTC. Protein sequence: CASSQNRVLYEQYF.

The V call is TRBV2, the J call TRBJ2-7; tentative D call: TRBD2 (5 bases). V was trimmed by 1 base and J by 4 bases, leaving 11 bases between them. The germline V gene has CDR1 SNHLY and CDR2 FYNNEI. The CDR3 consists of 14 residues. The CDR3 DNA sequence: TGTGCCAGCAGTGAAGGAGGTGCGGGTTACGAGCAGTACTTC. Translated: CASSEGGAGYEQYF.

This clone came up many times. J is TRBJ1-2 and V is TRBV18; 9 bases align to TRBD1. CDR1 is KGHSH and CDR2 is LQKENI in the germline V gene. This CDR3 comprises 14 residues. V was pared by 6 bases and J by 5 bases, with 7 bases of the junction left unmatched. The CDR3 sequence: CASSPLGQGYGYTF. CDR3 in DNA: TGTGCCAGCTCGCCTTTGGGACAGGGATATGGCTACACCTTC.

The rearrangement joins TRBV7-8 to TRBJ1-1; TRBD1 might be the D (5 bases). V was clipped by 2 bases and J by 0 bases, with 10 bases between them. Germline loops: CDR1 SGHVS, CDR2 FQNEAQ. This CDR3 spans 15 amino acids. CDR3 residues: CASSLQGRLNTEAFF. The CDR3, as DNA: TGTGCCAGCAGCTTACAGGGCCGTCTGAACACTGAAGCTTTCTTT.

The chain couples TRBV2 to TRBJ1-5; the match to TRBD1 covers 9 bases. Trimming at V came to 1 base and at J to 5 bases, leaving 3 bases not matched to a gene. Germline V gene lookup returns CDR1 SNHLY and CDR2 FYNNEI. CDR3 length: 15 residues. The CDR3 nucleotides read TGTGCCAGCAGTGAAGAAGGGACAGGGCATCAGCCCCAGCATTTT. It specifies CASSEEGTGHQPQHF.

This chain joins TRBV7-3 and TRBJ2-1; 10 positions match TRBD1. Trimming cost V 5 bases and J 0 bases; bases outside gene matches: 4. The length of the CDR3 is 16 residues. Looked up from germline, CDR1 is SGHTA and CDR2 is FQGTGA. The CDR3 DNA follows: TGTGCCAGCAGCCGTCGGACAGGGGGCTCCTACAATGAGCAGTTCTTC. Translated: CASSRRTGGSYNEQFF.

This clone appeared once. DNA for the CDR3: TGTGCCAGCAGTTTATGGGCCGATGAAGGACAACTCTCTAACTATGGCTACACCTTC. Translation: CASSLWADEGQLSNYGYTF. This sequence joins TRBV27 and TRBJ1-2; weak D call: TRBD1 (5 bases). CDR1 and CDR2 (germline): MNHEY, SMNVEV (reference sequence). The CDR3 loop spans 19 amino acids. V shed 1 base and J shed 0 bases, with 21 bases lying between them.

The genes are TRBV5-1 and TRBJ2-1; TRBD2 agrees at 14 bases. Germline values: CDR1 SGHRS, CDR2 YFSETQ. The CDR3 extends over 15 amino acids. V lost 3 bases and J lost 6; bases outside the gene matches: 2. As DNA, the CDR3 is TGCGCCAGCAGCTCGGGGACTAGCGGGGGCAATGAGCAGTTCTTC. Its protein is CASSSGTSGGNEQFF.

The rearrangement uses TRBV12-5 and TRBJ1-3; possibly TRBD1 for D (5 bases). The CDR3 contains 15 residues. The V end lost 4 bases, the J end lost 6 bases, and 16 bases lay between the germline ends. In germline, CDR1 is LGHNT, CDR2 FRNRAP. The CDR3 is CASGSPGRVANTIYF. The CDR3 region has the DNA TGTGCTAGTGGTTCTCCTGGCAGGGTCGCAAACACCATATATTTT.

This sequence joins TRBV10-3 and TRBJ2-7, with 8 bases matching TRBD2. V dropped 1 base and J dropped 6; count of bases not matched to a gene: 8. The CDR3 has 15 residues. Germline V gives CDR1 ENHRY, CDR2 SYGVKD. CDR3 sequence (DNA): TGTGCCATCAGTGAGTTTGGCGGGGGGTCAGGCGAGCAGTACTTC. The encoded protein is CAISEFGGGSGEQYF.

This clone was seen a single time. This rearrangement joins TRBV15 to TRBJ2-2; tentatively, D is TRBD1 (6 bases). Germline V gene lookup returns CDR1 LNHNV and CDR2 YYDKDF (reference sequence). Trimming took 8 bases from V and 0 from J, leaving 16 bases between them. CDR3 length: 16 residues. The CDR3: CATPKGDNANTGELFF. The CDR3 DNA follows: TGTGCCACCCCGAAGGGGGACAATGCGAACACCGGGGAGCTGTTTTTT.

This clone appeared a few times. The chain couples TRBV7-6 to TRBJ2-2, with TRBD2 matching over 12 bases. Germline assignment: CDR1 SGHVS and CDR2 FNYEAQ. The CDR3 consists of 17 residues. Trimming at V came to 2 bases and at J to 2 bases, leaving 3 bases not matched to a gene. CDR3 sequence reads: CASSLPSGGANTGELFF. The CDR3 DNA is TGTGCCAGCAGCTTACCTAGCGGGGGGGCTAACACCGGGGAGCTGTTTTTT.

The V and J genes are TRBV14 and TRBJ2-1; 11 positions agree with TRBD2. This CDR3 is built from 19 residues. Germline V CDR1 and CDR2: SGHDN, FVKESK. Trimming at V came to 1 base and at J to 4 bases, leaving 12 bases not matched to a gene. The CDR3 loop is CASSQVQGRLAGSYNEQFF. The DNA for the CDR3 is TGTGCCAGCAGCCAAGTCCAAGGGAGACTAGCGGGGTCGTACAATGAGCAGTTCTTC.

In DNA form, the CDR3 reads TGTGCCAGCAGCCCCCGTCCCGGGGACTATGGCTACACCTTC. Residues: CASSPRPGDYGYTF. This chain joins TRBV9 and TRBJ1-2; the D is unclear. Germline V gene lookup returns CDR1 SGDLS and CDR2 YYNGEE. Trimming left V 4 bases short and J 3 bases short, with 13 bases between. The CDR3 extends over 14 amino acids.

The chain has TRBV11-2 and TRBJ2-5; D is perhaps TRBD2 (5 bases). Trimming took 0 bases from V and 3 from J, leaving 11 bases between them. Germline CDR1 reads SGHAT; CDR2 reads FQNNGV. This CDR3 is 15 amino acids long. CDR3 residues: CASSLDGRVEETQYF. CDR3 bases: TGTGCCAGCAGCTTAGATGGGCGGGTGGAAGAGACCCAGTACTTC.

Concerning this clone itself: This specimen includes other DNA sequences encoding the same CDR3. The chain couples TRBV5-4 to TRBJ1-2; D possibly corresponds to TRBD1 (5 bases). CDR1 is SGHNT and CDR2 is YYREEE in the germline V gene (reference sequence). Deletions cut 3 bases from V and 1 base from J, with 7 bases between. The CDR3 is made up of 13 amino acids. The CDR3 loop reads CASSSGGNYGYTF. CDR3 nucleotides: TGTGCCAGCAGCTCCGGGGGTAACTATGGCTACACCTTC.